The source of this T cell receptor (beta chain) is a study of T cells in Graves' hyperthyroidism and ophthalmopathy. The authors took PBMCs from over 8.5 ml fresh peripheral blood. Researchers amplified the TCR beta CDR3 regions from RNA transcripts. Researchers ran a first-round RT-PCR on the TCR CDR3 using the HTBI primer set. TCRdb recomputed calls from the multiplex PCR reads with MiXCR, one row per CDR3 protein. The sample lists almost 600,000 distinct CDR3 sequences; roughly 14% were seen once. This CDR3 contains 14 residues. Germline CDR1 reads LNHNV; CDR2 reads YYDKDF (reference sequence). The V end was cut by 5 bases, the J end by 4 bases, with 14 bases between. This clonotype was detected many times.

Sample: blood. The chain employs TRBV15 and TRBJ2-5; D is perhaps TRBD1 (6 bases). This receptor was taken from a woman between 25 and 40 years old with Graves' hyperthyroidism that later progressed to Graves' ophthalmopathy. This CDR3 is CATSFGQRRETQYF. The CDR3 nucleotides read TGTGCCACCAGCTTCGGACAGAGGCGAGAGACCCAGTACTTC.